This TCR beta chain was recovered during a study of T cell repertoires in cytomegalovirus infection. Turning to the study itself: Both CMV infection and a matching HLA type were indicated by public TCR beta signatures. Regarding the study as a whole: CMV-specific HLA-C-restricted TCR beta clonotypes dominated the ex vivo response. Carriers of CMV plus the relevant HLA were identified by cumulative public TCR beta family frequency.

Germline values: CDR1 MNHEY, CDR2 SMNVEV (reference sequence). V was pared by 3 bases and J by 5 bases, with 11 bases between. This CDR3 is 14 amino acids long. Comment on this clonotype: Its specificity is unknown.

TCRdb reprocessed the reads with MiXCR, giving one entry per CDR3 protein. The repertoire holds hundreds of thousands of distinct CDR3 sequences, with roughly 24% as singletons. V usage is TRBV27 and J usage is TRBJ1-5; D is undetermined. Sequenced: CD8+ T cells from PBMCs. This TCR came from a human donor in good health (CMV status not recorded). Some clones in this sample may be carry-over from other donors' samples. The CDR3 sequence is CASSFNSRDQPQHF. CDR3 nucleotides: TGTGCCAGCAGTTTTAACTCCCGAGATCAGCCCCAGCATTTT.